Below, one TCR beta chain is given with its context. Antigen: not known. This sample was included in a study of cytomegalovirus exposure and HLA in healthy donors. General observations from the study: Rates of TCR association differed by HLA locus in a later analysis, with DRB1 highest and HLA-C lowest. A previous analysis found most TCR beta V segments productive roughly 87% or roughly 30% of the time.

Primers: 60 Vbeta forward and 13 Jbeta reverse. Sequencing was performed with immunoSEQ multiplex PCR; in TCRdb, only in-frame clones are kept and a portion is missing. The profile shows 150,000 to 200,000 clones, 60% to 80% of them singletons. CDR1 and CDR2 from the germline V gene are MDHEN and SYDVKM. The CDR3 covers 13 residues. Losses at the gene ends were 3 bases for V and 9 bases for J; bases not matched to a gene: 6. This chain links TRBV28 with TRBJ2-3; TRBD1 matches at 7 bases. This TCR came from a man aged 25 to 40 in good health and CMV-seropositive. Input material: PBMCs. The CDR3 protein is CASSFSGGDTQYF. CDR3 sequence (DNA): TGTGCCAGCAGTTTTTCAGGGGGTGACACGCAGTATTTT.